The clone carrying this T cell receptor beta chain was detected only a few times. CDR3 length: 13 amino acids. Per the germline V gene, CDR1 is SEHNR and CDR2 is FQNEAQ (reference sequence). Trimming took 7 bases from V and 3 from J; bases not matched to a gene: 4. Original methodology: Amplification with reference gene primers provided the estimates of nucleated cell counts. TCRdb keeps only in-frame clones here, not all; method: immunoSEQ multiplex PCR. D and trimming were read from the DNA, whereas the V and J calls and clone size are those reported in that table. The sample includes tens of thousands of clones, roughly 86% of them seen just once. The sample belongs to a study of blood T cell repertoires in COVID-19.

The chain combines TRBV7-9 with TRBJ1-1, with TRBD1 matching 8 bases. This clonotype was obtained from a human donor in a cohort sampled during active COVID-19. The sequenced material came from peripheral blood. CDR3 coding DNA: TGTGCCAGCACCGGACAGGGAGACACTGAAGCTTTCTTT. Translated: CASTGQGDTEAFF.